This passage covers 2 T cell receptor beta chains from one sample sequenced in a study of T cells in women clearing cervical HPV infection. Clones were sequenced by immunoSEQ multiplex PCR, and TCRdb holds only the in-frame ones, with some missing. This repertoire comprises tens of thousands of clones; its ten largest clones make up approximately 1.3%. Sequencing used blood buffy coat. These receptors all come from a woman aged 18 to 75 with a cervical HPV16 infection that either progressed to CIN3+ or cleared (not recorded which).

Notes on this clone: The read finishes 3 residues shy of the CDR3 end, and the germline J gene is used to complete it. The gene calls are TRBV6-1 and TRBJ1-2; 8 bases are shared with TRBD1. This CDR3 contains 14 residues. Per germline, CDR1 MNHNS and CDR2 SASEGT. The chain's CDR3 is CASSVSGGASGYTF. The CDR3 DNA, read in part, is TGTGCCAGCAGTGTTTCAGGGGGCGCCTCGGGC.

Turning to this clone: Read coverage stops 3 residues before the CDR3 terminus; the germline J gene supplies the remainder. The chain couples TRBV18 to TRBJ1-2; 8 nucleotides line up with TRBD1. The CDR3 extends over 16 amino acids. Germline loops: CDR1 KGHSH, CDR2 LQKENI. This CDR3 is CASSPLGAGGRDDYTF. The CDR3 DNA, read in part, is TGTGCCAGCTCACCATTAGGCGCAGGGGGCAGGGATGAC.